This T cell receptor beta chain comes out of a study of cytomegalovirus exposure and HLA in healthy donors. Primers included in the PCR were 60 Vbeta and 13 Jbeta primers. Method: immunoSEQ multiplex PCR; TCRdb's copy keeps in-frame clones and lacks some. Its table records over 35,000 clones. There are 12 residues in the CDR3. The ends were cut back, 3 bases at V and 1 base at J, with 3 bases in the middle. Germline CDR1 KGHSH, CDR2 LQKENI. Findings and caveats of the study: In a later analysis, HLA-associated TCR beta chains were more clonally expanded than equally common others. Sequencing likely caused a cluster of highly shared sequence variants.

Points on this clone: What it binds is unknown.

The chain couples TRBV18 to TRBJ1-1; D unresolved. This receptor was obtained from a woman aged 30 to 39 in good health and CMV-seronegative. The sequencing input was PBMCs. The CDR3 loop is CASSPRNTEAFF. The CDR3 DNA follows: TGTGCCAGCTCACCGAGGAACACTGAAGCTTTCTTT.